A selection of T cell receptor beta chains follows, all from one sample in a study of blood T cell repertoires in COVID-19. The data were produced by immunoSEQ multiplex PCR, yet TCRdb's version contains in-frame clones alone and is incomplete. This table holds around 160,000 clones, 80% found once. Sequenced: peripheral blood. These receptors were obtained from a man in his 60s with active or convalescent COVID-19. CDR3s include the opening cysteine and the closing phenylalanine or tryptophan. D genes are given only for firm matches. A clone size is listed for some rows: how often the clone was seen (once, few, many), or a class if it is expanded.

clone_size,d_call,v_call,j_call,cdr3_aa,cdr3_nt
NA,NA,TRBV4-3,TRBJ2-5,CASSQVSRETQYF,TGCGCCAGCAGCCAAGTTAGCCGGGAGACCCAGTACTTC
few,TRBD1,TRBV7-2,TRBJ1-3,CASRPGQRLSGNTIYF,TGTGCCAGCAGGCCGGGACAGCGCCTCTCTGGAAACACCATATATTTT
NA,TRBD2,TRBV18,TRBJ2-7,CASSPGTSGLEQYF,TGTGCCAGCTCACCCGGGACTAGCGGACTGGAGCAGTACTTC
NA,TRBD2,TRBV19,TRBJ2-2,CASSRIGGRGTGELFF,TGTGCCAGTAGTAGGATAGGCGGGAGAGGCACCGGGGAGCTGTTTTTT
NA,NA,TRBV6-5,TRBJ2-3,CASSYSSQGKDTQYF,TGTGCCAGCAGTTACTCGAGCCAGGGGAAAGATACGCAGTATTTT
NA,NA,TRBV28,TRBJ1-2,CASSFRRSNYGYTF,TGTGCCAGCAGTTTCAGGAGGTCTAACTATGGCTACACCTTC
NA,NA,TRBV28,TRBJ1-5,CASSRPGVYQPQHF,TGTGCCAGCAGCCGTCCCGGGGTTTATCAGCCCCAGCATTTT
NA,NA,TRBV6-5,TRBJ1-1,CASRPPQGRHTEAFF,TGTGCCAGCAGACCTCCGCAGGGAAGGCACACTGAAGCTTTCTTT
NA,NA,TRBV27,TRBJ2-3,CASSSLRGTDTQYF,TGTGCCAGCAGTTCTCTAAGAGGCACAGATACGCAGTATTTT
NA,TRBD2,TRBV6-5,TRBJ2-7,CASSYGSGGIEQYF,TGTGCCAGCAGTTACGGTAGCGGGGGGATCGAGCAGTACTTC
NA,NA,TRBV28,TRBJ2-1,CASGFDRTLQFF,TGTGCCAGCGGCTTTGACCGGACTCTTCAGTTCTTC
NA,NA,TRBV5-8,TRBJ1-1,CASSLEAARAFF,TGTGCCAGCAGCTTGGAGGCAGCGAGGGCTTTCTTT
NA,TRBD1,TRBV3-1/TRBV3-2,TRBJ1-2,CASSPSDRTNYGYTF,TGTGCCAGCAGCCCCTCGGACAGGACTAACTATGGCTACACCTTC
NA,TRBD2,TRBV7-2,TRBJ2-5,CASSSSTSGSLETQYF,TGTGCCAGCAGCTCCTCGACTAGCGGGAGTCTGGAGACCCAGTACTTC
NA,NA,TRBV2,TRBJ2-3,CATQEGDYLTDTQYF,TGTGCCACCCAAGAGGGGGACTATCTCACAGATACGCAGTATTTT
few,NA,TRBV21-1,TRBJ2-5,CASRERTGFENRETQYF,TGTGCCAGCAGGGAAAGGACAGGGTTCGAGAATAGGGAGACCCAGTACTTC
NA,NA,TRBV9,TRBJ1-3,CASSTSSGNTIYF,TGTGCCAGCAGCACCAGCTCTGGAAACACCATATATTTT